These 23 T cell receptor beta chains came from one sample sequenced in a study of CD8+ T cells in alopecia areata. This sample's treatment: oral pan-JAK inhibitor, 5-10 mg twice daily. TCR sequencing used cDNA made by reverse transcription of extracted RNA. Measured with immunoSEQ multiplex PCR; TCRdb has only the in-frame clones, and not every one. The sample holds around 120,000 clones, over 55% seen once. Sequencing used CD4+ T cells sorted from blood, obtained at week 4, from a patient treated with tofacitinib. The receptors stem from a human donor with alopecia areata.

This clone was found a few times. The V and J genes are TRBV7-2 and TRBJ2-4, with 9 bases that match TRBD1. The CDR3 spans 17 residues. The germline CDR1 and CDR2 sequences are SGHTA and FQGNSA. Trimming cost V 3 bases and J 5 bases; bases outside gene matches: 11. CDR3 sequence (DNA): TGTGCCAGCAGCTTGGCTACCGGGACAGGGCTCCAAAACATTCAGTACTTC. It specifies CASSLATGTGLQNIQYF.

The rearrangement joins TRBV29-1 to TRBJ2-7, with TRBD1 matching 10 bases. The germline V gene encodes CDR1 SQVTM and CDR2 ANQGSEA. The J segment lost 7 bases and the V segment lost 0 bases, leaving 3 bases of the junction unmatched. The CDR3 length is 13 residues. This chain's CDR3 is CSVEETGGKEQYF. CDR3 DNA sequence: TGCAGCGTTGAAGAGACAGGGGGCAAAGAGCAGTACTTC.

The chain uses TRBV4-3 and TRBJ1-2; D is possibly TRBD1 (6 bases). Germline V gene lookup returns CDR1 LGHNA and CDR2 YSLEER. V was trimmed by 1 base and J by 5 bases, leaving 17 bases between them. The CDR3 consists of 16 residues. CDR3 residues: CASSQVITGIGYGYTF. The CDR3 bases are TGCGCCAGCAGCCAAGTAATTACAGGGATTGGGTATGGCTACACCTTC.

The chain combines TRBV30 with TRBJ2-2; 10 bases line up with TRBD2. CDR1 GTSNPN and CDR2 SVGIG come from the germline V gene (reference sequence). V dropped 2 bases and J dropped 5; count of bases not matched to a gene: 8. The CDR3 is 16 amino acids. The CDR3 nucleotides are TGTGCCTGGAGTTCCCTAGCGGGAGTTTGGACCGGGGAGCTGTTTTTT. Translated, it gives CAWSSLAGVWTGELFF. Full variable domain (rest looked up from reference TRBV30 and TRBJ2-2): SQTIHQWPATLVQPVGSPLSLECTVEGTSNPNLYWYRQAAGRGLQLLFYSVGIGQISSEVPQNLSASRPQDRQFILSSKKLLLSDSGFYLCAWSSLAGVWTGELFFGEGSRLTVL.

This rearrangement joins TRBV5-1 to TRBJ2-4; maybe TRBD2 (6 bases). Trimming took 0 bases from V and 8 from J, leaving 15 bases between them. CDR1 is SGHRS, CDR2 YFSETQ, per germline. CDR3 length equals 15 residues. The CDR3 sequence is CASSLGGGGIDIQYF. CDR3 bases: TGCGCCAGCAGCTTGGGCGGTGGAGGGATTGACATTCAGTACTTC.

The sample holds many counts of this clone. CDR3 nucleotides: TGTGCCAGCAGTTCACAGGCCGCGGGGGAACTGTTTTTT. Translation: CASSSQAAGELFF. The chain combines TRBV28 with TRBJ1-4, with a weak D call TRBD1 (5 bases). CDR3 length: 13 amino acids. Trimming removed 4 bases at V and 12 bases at J, with 15 bases between. Looked up from germline, CDR1 is MDHEN and CDR2 is SYDVKM.

The chain recombines TRBV25-1 with TRBJ2-7, with 10 bases that match TRBD1. V shed 2 bases and J 11 bases; nucleotides not matched to a gene: 0. CDR3 length: 11 residues. The V gene's germline CDR1 is MGHDK and CDR2 SYGVNS. CDR3 nucleotide sequence: TGTGCCAGCAGTGAAGGGACAGGGGAGTACTTC. This encodes CASSEGTGEYF.

This clone was observed a few times. This chain joins TRBV29-1 and TRBJ2-3, with 9 bases fitting TRBD1. The ends lost 7 bases at V and 2 bases at J; junction bases unmatched: 4. Germline assignment: CDR1 SQVTM and CDR2 ANQGSEA. The CDR3 covers 13 residues. In DNA, the CDR3 is TGCAGCGCCGACAGGGGGGACACAGATACGCAGTATTTT. Amino acids: CSADRGDTDTQYF.

This clone was counted a few times. V and J are TRBV5-6 and TRBJ2-1; weak D call: TRBD2 (5 bases). V lost 5 bases and J 0 bases, leaving 12 bases between the germline ends. Germline lookup yields CDR1 SGHDT and CDR2 YYEEEE. The CDR3 loop spans 15 amino acids. Written as DNA, the CDR3 is TGTGCCAGCAGACGGGGTTTAGACTCCTACAATGAGCAGTTCTTC. Protein: CASRRGLDSYNEQFF.

The rearrangement uses TRBV5-1 and TRBJ2-3; TRBD1 matches 8 bases. The CDR3 has 15 amino acids. V lost 4 bases to trimming and J lost 2 bases; unmatched junction nucleotides: 6. Germline assignment: CDR1 SGHRS and CDR2 YFSETQ. CDR3 in amino acids: CASSIRDRNTDTQYF. The CDR3 DNA sequence: TGCGCCAGCAGCATCCGGGACAGGAACACAGATACGCAGTATTTT.

The chain employs TRBV20-1 and TRBJ2-7; D not certain. The V end lost 5 bases, the J end lost 5 bases, and 7 bases lay between the germline ends. The CDR3 has 10 amino acids. Germline V gives CDR1 DFQATT, CDR2 SNEGSKA (reference sequence). The CDR3 DNA reads as TGCAGTGCTTGGGATCACGAGCAGTACTTC. Protein product: CSAWDHEQYF.

The V and J genes are TRBV4-1 and TRBJ2-5; 9 bases align to TRBD2. The germline CDR1 and CDR2 sequences are MGHRA and YSYEKL. The CDR3 loop spans 15 amino acids. V dropped 1 base and J dropped 5; count of bases not matched to a gene: 5. CDR3 sequence: CASSQGLAGFETQYF. The DNA of the CDR3 is TGCGCCAGCAGCCAAGGGCTAGCGGGGTTCGAGACCCAGTACTTC.

This chain joins TRBV28 and TRBJ2-3, with 9 bases matching TRBD1. Germline V gene sequence: CDR1 MDHEN, CDR2 SYDVKM. V was clipped by 6 bases and J by 3 bases; unmatched bases: 10. This CDR3 comprises 16 residues. The CDR3 DNA sequence: TGTGCCAGCAGGCTCTCCGGGACAGGGTTGACAGATACGCAGTATTTT. Residues: CASRLSGTGLTDTQYF.

The V and J genes are TRBV19 and TRBJ2-1; D tentatively reads TRBD1 or TRBD2 (5 bases each). V was cut by 11 bases and J by 8 bases, with 13 bases left in between. CDR1 is LNHDA and CDR2 is SQIVND in the germline V gene (reference sequence). CDR3 length equals 11 residues. The CDR3 spells CASSRGDEQFF. Here the CDR3 DNA reads TGTGCCTCCTCCCGGGGCGATGAGCAGTTCTTC.

In this sample, this clone turned up many times. This chain uses TRBV28 with TRBJ2-7; tentatively, D is TRBD2 (6 bases). Germline-derived CDR1 and CDR2 are MDHEN and SYDVKM. The V and J ends lost 5 bases and 4 bases respectively, with 21 bases between them. The CDR3 runs 16 residues. DNA for the CDR3: TGTGCCAGCAGTCGCCTGCGGGGCGCGAGGGCGTACGAGCAGTACTTC. It encodes CASSRLRGARAYEQYF.

V usage is TRBV25-1 and J usage is TRBJ2-3, with a weak D call TRBD1 (6 bases). The CDR3 spans 15 residues. V lost 4 bases to trimming and J lost 2 bases, with 13 bases between them. Germline V CDR1 and CDR2: MGHDK, SYGVNS. CDR3 nucleotides: TGTGCCAGCAGTGTTCCAGGACAGCCCACAGATACGCAGTATTTT. Translated: CASSVPGQPTDTQYF.

The chain recombines TRBV30 with TRBJ2-2; 8 nucleotides align to TRBD2. Trimming cost V 0 bases and J 3 bases; bases outside gene matches: 6. This CDR3 is built from 16 residues. In germline, CDR1 is GTSNPN, CDR2 SVGIG (reference sequence). CDR3 protein: CAWSVRVGRDTGELFF. CDR3 in DNA: TGTGCCTGGAGTGTACGTGTCGGGAGGGACACCGGGGAGCTGTTTTTT.

Comment on this clone: Other DNA sequences of this sample code for an identical CDR3. The V and J genes are TRBV14 and TRBJ1-1; no clear D gene. The CDR3 spans 13 residues. In germline, CDR1 is SGHDN, CDR2 FVKESK. Trimming cost V 0 bases and J 2 bases, with 4 bases left between them. CDR3 coding DNA: TGTGCCAGCAGCCAAGACCAAAACACTGAAGCTTTCTTT. Its translation is CASSQDQNTEAFF.

This chain links TRBV19 with TRBJ2-3, with TRBD2 identical over 7 bases. Germline V gene sequence: CDR1 LNHDA, CDR2 SQIVND (reference sequence). V dropped 3 bases and J dropped 6; count of bases not matched to a gene: 9. The CDR3 consists of 15 residues. The CDR3 DNA is TGTGCCAGTAGTATTGGTAAGCGGGGTTCGGATACGCAGTATTTT. It encodes CASSIGKRGSDTQYF. Full variable domain (rest looked up from reference TRBV19 and TRBJ2-3): DGGITQSPKYLFRKEGQNVTLSCEQNLNHDAMYWYRQDPGQGLRLIYYSQIVNDFQKGDIAEGYSVSREKKESFPLTVTSAQKNPTAFYLCASSIGKRGSDTQYFGPGTRLTVL.

The genes are TRBV28 and TRBJ2-5; TRBD1 is a possible D gene (5 bases). The CDR3 is 13 amino acids. From germline, CDR1 is MDHEN and CDR2 SYDVKM. Trimming took off 4 bases at V and 9 bases at J, with 15 bases between the two ends. DNA of the CDR3: TGTGCCAGCAGTTCCCCCAGGGTAATATCCCAGTACTTC. This encodes CASSSPRVISQYF.

Comment on this clone: Sequence at one end of the junction differs from germline and may be a read error. The rearrangement links TRBV7-2 to TRBJ1-3; D is uncertain. The germline gives CDR1 SGHTA, CDR2 FQGNSA. CDR3 size: 11 residues. The CDR3 bases are TGTGCCAGCAGCTTAGCAGGAAGTGAAGACTTT. Its protein is CASSLAGSEDF.

V gene TRBV4-1 combines with J gene TRBJ2-7; D may be TRBD2 (6 bases). Germline CDR1 MGHRA, CDR2 YSYEKL. The CDR3 loop spans 15 amino acids. The germline V and J ends were trimmed by 4 bases and 4 bases, with 17 bases remaining between them. The DNA of the CDR3 is TGCGCCAGCAGCCCCGGCCCGGGAGAACTTTACGAGCAGTACTTC. Protein sequence: CASSPGPGELYEQYF.

V is TRBV7-3 and J is TRBJ2-2; weak D call: TRBD2 (6 bases). Germline values: CDR1 SGHTA, CDR2 FQGTGA. This CDR3 is 15 amino acids long. V gave up 2 bases and J gave up 2 bases, with 9 bases separating them. CDR3 protein: CASSLLALNTGELFF. CDR3 in DNA: TGTGCCAGCAGCTTACTAGCGCTCAACACCGGGGAGCTGTTTTTT.